One sample yielded the 29 T cell receptor beta chains listed below, sequenced in a study of T-cell reconstitution after alpha-beta-depleted transplantation in children. Preparation of the TCRbeta library used unique molecular identifiers. TCRdb redid the calling of the PCR reads with MiXCR, one entry per CDR3 protein. The sample lists some 200,000 distinct CDR3 sequences; roughly a tenth were seen once. Here the sequenced sample was PBMCs, taken before TCRalphabeta/CD19-depleted stem cell transplant. The receptors originated from a child less than two years old with acute myeloid leukemia, due to receive a stem cell transplant.

This clonotype was observed many times. The chain recombines TRBV7-2 with TRBJ2-3; the D gene is possibly TRBD2 (5 bases). V lost 6 bases, J lost 0 bases, and 13 bases lay in between. CDR3 length: 15 amino acids. Looked up from germline, CDR1 is SGHTA and CDR2 is FQGNSA. CDR3: CASREASSSTDTQYF. The CDR3 bases are TGTGCCAGCAGGGAGGCTAGCTCAAGCACAGATACGCAGTATTTT.

This clonotype was seen many times. The genes are TRBV5-1 and TRBJ2-5; TRBD1 is a possible D gene (6 bases). The germline gives CDR1 SGHRS, CDR2 YFSETQ. This CDR3 is 13 amino acids long. V lost 4 bases to trimming and J lost 3 bases, with 10 bases between them. The CDR3 coding sequence is TGCGCCAGCAGCATTGGGGGCGAAGAGACCCAGTACTTC. Amino acid sequence: CASSIGGEETQYF.

This clonotype was found many times. The rearrangement links TRBV20-1 to TRBJ2-1; no clear D. The germline CDR1 and CDR2 sequences are DFQATT and SNEGSKA (reference sequence). CDR3 length equals 11 residues. V lost 3 bases and J 6 bases, leaving 6 bases between the germline ends. CDR3 nucleotides: TGCAGTGCTAGGGTTAGCAATGAGCAGTTCTTC. This encodes CSARVSNEQFF.

The table lists this clonotype with many counts. This rearrangement joins TRBV20-1 to TRBJ2-3, with TRBD2 identical over 10 bases. Germline assignment: CDR1 DFQATT and CDR2 SNEGSKA (reference sequence). V trimming: 2 bases; J trimming: 1 base; junction bases outside the gene matches: 0. This CDR3 comprises 14 residues. The CDR3 bases are TGCAGTGCTAGACTAGCGGGAGGCACAGATACGCAGTATTTT. Its translation is CSARLAGGTDTQYF.

The chain carries TRBV7-7 and TRBJ2-1; D not certain. CDR3 size: 15 residues. The V gene's germline CDR1 is SSHAT and CDR2 FNYEAQ (reference sequence). The V gene lost 3 bases and the J gene lost 9 bases, with 18 bases spanning the gap. The CDR3 reads CASSLSHSPIGEQFF. CDR3 DNA: TGTGCCAGCAGCTTGAGTCACTCTCCAATCGGTGAGCAGTTCTTC.

This clonotype was counted many times. CDR3 DNA: TGCAGTGCCGAGGCCGGGGGGAATTCACCCCTCCACTTT. This gives the protein CSAEAGGNSPLHF. J is TRBJ1-6 and V is TRBV20-1; D perhaps matches TRBD1 (5 bases). Germline V gene sequence: CDR1 DFQATT, CDR2 SNEGSKA (reference sequence). Trimming shortened V by 6 bases and J by 7 bases, and 13 bases separated the two germline ends. The CDR3 is made up of 13 amino acids.

Ten or more counts support this clonotype. The chain carries TRBV6-2 or TRBV6-3 and TRBJ2-7; 9 nucleotides align to TRBD2. J lost 4 bases, V lost 6 bases, and 13 bases had no gene match. The CDR3 loop spans 16 amino acids. Germline V gene lookup returns CDR1 MNHEY and CDR2 SVGEGT. This chain's CDR3 is CASSPIAGGPKYEQYF. The DNA of the CDR3 is TGTGCCAGCAGCCCTATCGCGGGAGGGCCAAAGTACGAGCAGTACTTC.

The chain joins TRBV20-1 to TRBJ1-6; TRBD1 might be the D (5 bases). The V end lost 4 bases, the J end lost 15 bases, and 10 bases lay between the germline ends. CDR1 is DFQATT and CDR2 is SNEGSKA in the germline V gene (reference sequence). This CDR3 region has 10 residues. The CDR3 DNA follows: TGCAGTGCTACACAGGTCCGCCTCCACTTT. Residues: CSATQVRLHF.

This clonotype was seen ten or more times. The chain carries TRBV5-1 and TRBJ2-3, with 7 bases identical to TRBD1. V was clipped by 2 bases and J by 5 bases; unmatched bases: 2. This CDR3 comprises 13 residues. Germline loops: CDR1 SGHRS, CDR2 YFSETQ. CDR3 in amino acids: CASSLHRGDTQYF. CDR3 bases: TGCGCCAGCAGCTTACACAGGGGAGATACGCAGTATTTT.

This clonotype was counted at least ten times. The chain combines TRBV12-3 or TRBV12-4 with TRBJ1-5; the match to TRBD1 covers 9 bases. The junction had 5 bases not matched to a gene; V was cut back by 4 bases and J by 7 bases. The CDR3 covers 14 residues. CDR3 bases: TGTGCCAGCAGTTCAGACAGGGGGTTACAGCCCCAGCATTTT. Its translation is CASSSDRGLQPQHF.

J is TRBJ2-2 and V is TRBV5-1; 7 bases agree with TRBD1. This CDR3 has 15 amino acids. The V segment lost 0 bases and the J segment 5 bases; nucleotides outside the gene matches: 4. Looked up from germline, CDR1 is SGHRS and CDR2 is YFSETQ. The CDR3 region has the DNA TGCGCCAGCAGCTTGGACAGGGGCCCTACCGGGGAGCTGTTTTTT. It is translated as CASSLDRGPTGELFF.

This clonotype has a count of ten or more. J is TRBJ2-5 and V is TRBV19; D might be TRBD1 or TRBD2, each matching 5 bases. Germline V CDR1 and CDR2: LNHDA, SQIVND (reference sequence). This CDR3 is 16 amino acids long. V was clipped by 3 bases and J by 3 bases, with 17 bases between them. This CDR3 reads CASSIGAGLGEETQYF. The DNA for the CDR3 is TGTGCCAGTAGTATTGGCGCAGGGTTGGGAGAAGAGACCCAGTACTTC.

The table lists this clonotype with many counts. The chain is built from TRBV7-6 and TRBJ2-3; perhaps TRBD1 as D (6 bases). CDR3 size: 14 residues. Trimming cost V 5 bases and J 3 bases, with 12 bases left between them. Germline CDR1 reads SGHVS; CDR2 reads FNYEAQ. The CDR3 sequence is CASSQMTGTDTQYF. The DNA of the CDR3 is TGTGCCAGCAGCCAGATGACAGGTACAGATACGCAGTATTTT.

This clonotype was counted at least ten times. V usage is TRBV7-9 and J usage is TRBJ2-2; TRBD2 might be the D (5 bases). Per the germline V gene, CDR1 is SEHNR and CDR2 is FQNEAQ (reference sequence). V lost 1 base and J lost 5, with 11 bases in between. CDR3 length: 15 residues. This chain's CDR3 is CASSLGGHSTGELFF. The CDR3 region has the DNA TGTGCCAGCAGCTTAGGAGGGCATTCGACCGGGGAGCTGTTTTTT.

As concerns this clonotype: The junction and the germline gene differ at one end; a read error may be behind it. V gene TRBV5-1 combines with J gene TRBJ2-7, with D perhaps matching TRBD2 (5 bases). The CDR3 has 14 amino acids. Germline V gene sequence: CDR1 SGHRS, CDR2 YFSETQ. The CDR3 nucleotides are TGCGCCCGCAGCTTGGCCGTAACTAGTCGCGAGCAGTACTTC. It specifies CARSLAVTSREQYF.

This chain connects TRBV7-4 to TRBJ2-5, with 7 bases that match TRBD1. The CDR3 runs 14 residues. Germline V gene data show CDR1 as SGHVT and CDR2 as SQSDAQ. V shed 4 bases and J 5 bases; nucleotides not matched to a gene: 7. The CDR3 sequence: CASSWYRGQETQYF. CDR3 sequence (DNA): TGTGCCAGCAGCTGGTACAGGGGACAGGAGACCCAGTACTTC.

This clonotype was seen many times. The chain recombines TRBV27 with TRBJ2-7; D is perhaps TRBD2 (5 bases). The V gene's germline CDR1 is MNHEY and CDR2 SMNVEV (reference sequence). The ends were cut back, 3 bases at V and 2 bases at J, with 11 bases in the middle. The CDR3 spans 14 residues. The CDR3: CASSFSGPTYEQYF. For the CDR3, the DNA is TGTGCCAGCAGTTTCAGCGGCCCGACCTACGAGCAGTACTTC.

The table lists this clonotype with many counts. The chain carries TRBV11-2 and TRBJ2-1, with a possible D match to TRBD2 (6 bases). The V gene's germline CDR1 is SGHAT and CDR2 FQNNGV. V lost 1 base to trimming and J lost 6 bases, with 22 bases between them. This CDR3 has 18 amino acids. In nucleotides, the CDR3 is TGTGCCAGCAGCTTAGGTGACATTGGGCCAGGAGCGGGCAATGAGCAGTTCTTC. Translated: CASSLGDIGPGAGNEQFF.

This clonotype was seen many times. This chain uses TRBV28 with TRBJ2-1; no definite D call. V was trimmed by 5 bases and J by 0 bases, leaving 11 bases between them. CDR3 length: 15 amino acids. Germline lookup yields CDR1 MDHEN and CDR2 SYDVKM. Here the CDR3 reads CASSPDHSSYNEQFF. The DNA for the CDR3 is TGTGCCAGCAGTCCAGACCATAGCTCCTACAATGAGCAGTTCTTC.

This clonotype has a count of ten or more. This sequence joins TRBV27 and TRBJ2-7; either TRBD1 or TRBD2 may supply D (5 bases each). The germline V gene has CDR1 MNHEY and CDR2 SMNVEV (reference sequence). The CDR3 runs 13 residues. The ends were cut back, 10 bases at V and 5 bases at J, with 18 bases in the middle. The CDR3: CATAGLGGHEQYF. CDR3 DNA: TGTGCCACCGCGGGTCTTGGGGGTCACGAGCAGTACTTC.

This clonotype was counted a few times. The V gene is TRBV28, the J gene TRBJ1-5; no reliable D call. The CDR3 spans 16 residues. V dropped 2 bases and J dropped 0 bases, with 11 bases sitting between them. Germline CDR1 is MDHEN and CDR2 is SYDVKM. In DNA form, the CDR3 reads TGTGCCAGCAGTTTAGGGCAGCCCTATAGCAATCAGCCCCAGCATTTT. Translation: CASSLGQPYSNQPQHF.

This clonotype was counted many times. The J gene is TRBJ2-1, the V gene TRBV5-1, with 8 bases lining up with TRBD2. The germline gives CDR1 SGHRS, CDR2 YFSETQ. The junction had 8 bases not matched to a gene; V was cut back by 6 bases and J by 3 bases. The CDR3 runs 15 residues. Here the CDR3 reads CASTNAGGSYNEQFF. The CDR3, as DNA: TGCGCCAGCACAAACGCGGGGGGAAGCTACAATGAGCAGTTCTTC.

Ten or more counts support this clonotype. This chain joins TRBV28 and TRBJ1-1, with TRBD1 matching over 8 bases. The trim removed 2 bases at V and 5 bases at J, leaving 7 bases unmatched. The CDR3 runs 15 residues. Germline V CDR1 and CDR2: MDHEN, SYDVKM. CDR3 nucleotide sequence: TGTGCCAGCAGTTTACCGACAGGGGTTGGGACTGAAGCTTTCTTT. Encoded protein: CASSLPTGVGTEAFF. Using reference TRBV28 and TRBJ1-1 for the parts outside the CDR3, the full variable domain is DVKVTQSSRYLVKRTGEKVFLECVQDMDHENMFWYRQDPGLGLRLIYFSYDVKMKEKGDIPEGYSVSREKKERFSLILESASTNQTSMYLCASSLPTGVGTEAFFGQGTRLTVV.

This clonotype has ten or more counts. J is TRBJ2-3 and V is TRBV3-1; D could derive from TRBD1 or TRBD2 (5 bases each). This CDR3 is built from 14 residues. The V and J ends lost 8 bases and 0 bases respectively, with 12 bases between them. Germline V lookup: CDR1 LGHDT, CDR2 YNNKEL (reference sequence). The CDR3 here is CASGGWGSTDTQYF. The CDR3 nucleotides are TGTGCCAGCGGGGGATGGGGGAGCACAGATACGCAGTATTTT.

This clonotype was seen only a few times. V is TRBV18 and J is TRBJ2-1; no clear D. Per the germline V gene, CDR1 is KGHSH and CDR2 is LQKENI. V lost 2 bases and J 8 bases, leaving 7 bases between the germline ends. The CDR3 loop spans 12 amino acids. The CDR3 protein is CASSPDRDEQFF. CDR3 coding DNA: TGTGCCAGCTCACCAGACCGGGATGAGCAGTTCTTC.

J is TRBJ2-1 and V is TRBV12-3 or TRBV12-4, with 15 bases matching TRBD2. This CDR3 has 20 residues. J lost 4 bases, V lost 2 bases, and 12 bases had no gene match. Here the CDR3 reads CASSLRAAGTSGGRYNEQFF. The DNA for the CDR3 is TGTGCCAGCAGTTTACGGGCCGCCGGGACTAGCGGGGGGAGGTACAATGAGCAGTTCTTC.

The table lists this clonotype with a few counts. A much larger clone differs by one base, so this may be a read error. The chain joins TRBV7-2 to TRBJ1-5; D unclear. CDR3 size: 14 residues. Germline V gene data show CDR1 as SGHTA and CDR2 as FQGNSA. The CDR3 DNA sequence: TGTGCCAGCAGTCCTGTTTATAGCAATCAGCCCCAGCTTTTT. Translation: CASSPVYSNQPQLF.

This clonotype was seen ten or more times. The chain recombines TRBV21-1 with TRBJ2-3; TRBD2 was called by the table and not checked on the DNA. TRBV21-1 corresponds to a pseudogene. This CDR3 has 18 residues. CDR3 residues: CASSSYGGARHLTDTQYF. CDR3 nucleotides: TGTGCCAGCAGCTCTTACGGGGGGGCCCGTCACCTAACAGATACGCAGTATTTT.

This clonotype was found many times. The CDR3 DNA reads TGCGCCAGCAGCCCTGGGATGAATGAGCAGTTCTTC. Its protein is CASSPGMNEQFF. This chain links TRBV5-1 with TRBJ2-1; D not certain. From germline, CDR1 is SGHRS and CDR2 YFSETQ. The CDR3 totals 12 residues. Trimming shortened V by 4 bases and J by 7 bases, and 9 bases separated the two germline ends.